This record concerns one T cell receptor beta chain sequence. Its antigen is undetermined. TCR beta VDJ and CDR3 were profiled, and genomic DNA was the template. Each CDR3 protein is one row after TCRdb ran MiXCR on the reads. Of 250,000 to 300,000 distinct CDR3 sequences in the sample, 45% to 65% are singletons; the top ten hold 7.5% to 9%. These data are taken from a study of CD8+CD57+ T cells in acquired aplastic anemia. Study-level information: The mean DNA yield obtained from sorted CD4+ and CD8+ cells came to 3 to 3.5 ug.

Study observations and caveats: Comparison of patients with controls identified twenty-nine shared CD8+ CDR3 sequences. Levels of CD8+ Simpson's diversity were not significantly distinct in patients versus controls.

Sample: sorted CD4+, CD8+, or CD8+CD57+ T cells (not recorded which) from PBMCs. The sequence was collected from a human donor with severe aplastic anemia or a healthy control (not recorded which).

The CDR3 protein is CASSGDRGTQYF. The CDR3 DNA follows: TGTGCCAGCAGTGGGGACAGGGGAACCCAGTACTTC. The chain recombines TRBV6-5 with TRBJ2-5; 10 bases line up with TRBD1. Germline loops: CDR1 MNHEY, CDR2 SVGAGI. The CDR3 is 12 amino acids. Losses at the gene ends were 5 bases for V and 8 bases for J; bases not matched to a gene: 2.